This entry features one TCR beta chain sequence. This clonotype was detected many times. Its binding antigen is unknown. One base away there is no much larger clone; base qualities are not given. From the cysteine up to the phenylalanine, the CDR3 has a length of 13 residues. Kept here is only the CDR3 DNA, which spans 39 bases and is read in frame from base 1. V is shortened by 1 base, J by 4 bases, and the region joining them spans 8 bases. CDR1 and CDR2, per the germline V gene, are MNHNS and SASEGT. Stable Graves' hyperthyroidism was defined as no progression to ophthalmopathy during 18 months of follow-up. Hyperthyroidism patients were aged 18 to 65 years and newly diagnosed, with disease duration of less than 2 months. The study excluded patients with uncontrolled infections, other autoimmune diseases, pregnancy or lactation. Diagnoses relied on clinical symptoms, serum thyroxine and TRAb, thyroid ultrasound and orbital computed tomography. Ficoll-Paque density gradient centrifugation was used to isolate PBMCs from approximately 10 ml of fresh peripheral blood. Total RNA was extracted with Trizol reagent, and quality was checked on an Agilent 2100 Bioanalyzer.

The data were obtained in a study of T cells in Graves' hyperthyroidism and ophthalmopathy (dated by TCRdb to between 2018 and 2020). About the study as a whole: Peripheral blood was sampled at the time of initial diagnosis, prior to any treatment. A discovery cohort of approximately 100 patients, about 40 with Graves' ophthalmopathy and about 58 with stable Graves' hyperthyroidism, was used to find distinguishing TCR V-J signatures. An independent validation cohort of around 20 hyperthyroidism patients and 17 patients who later progressed to ophthalmopathy tested prospective prediction of ophthalmopathy. For training and testing, the 100 or so patients in the discovery cohort were randomly divided in a 7:3 ratio. The study also compared thyroid tissue and blood T-cell repertoires from about six Graves' hyperthyroidism patients. After blood sampling, hyperthyroidism patients were treated with methimazole at a starting dose of 30 mg daily, and ophthalmopathy patients were treated with high-dose intravenous methylprednisolone. TCR Vbeta CDR3 sequencing of 140 or so peripheral blood samples (around 45 ophthalmopathy, over 70 hyperthyroidism and 17 progressor patients) is reported in the paper.

The investigation overall reported the following: No statistical method was used to set the sample size in advance, and investigators knew the group allocation. In validation, the model predicted progression to ophthalmopathy a median of roughly six months before onset, with 65% to 71% sensitivity and almost 75% specificity. In cross-validation, a model built on a 13 V-J signature told ophthalmopathy apart from stable hyperthyroidism with less than 90% sensitivity and roughly 81% specificity, and in testing the same model reached 80%/75%. Most expanded thyroid clonotypes (frequency above 0.001) were also found in blood, which suggests that blood repertoires may mirror thyroid immune responses.

TCR beta CDR3 regions were amplified from RNA transcripts. The first round of RT-PCR for the TCR CDR3 was performed with the HTBI primer set and the Qiagen OneStep RT-PCR kit. Libraries were constructed in a second round of multiplex PCR, after which size selection and purification were performed. Sequencing of the libraries was done on an Illumina HiSeq2000 using paired-end 100 bp reads. Under the source paper's analysis protocol: Raw data were processed with SOAPnuke, discarding reads with adapters, uncalled bases, mean Phred below 15, or no exact constant-primer or identifier match. High-quality paired reads were merged using COPE v1.2.5, and each unique nucleotide sequence was defined as a clonotype. Clonotypes were aligned to IMGT TRBV, TRBD and TRBJ reference segments using MiTCR v1.1. Analysis was restricted to V-J combinations with a frequency above 0.0001, which covered roughly 99% of repertoires. The TCS score was defined as F50 (clonal expansion) divided by E x V (chaos), with BLOSUM62-based TCRdist calculated between CDR3 peptides within each V-J. Welch's t-statistics and random forest reduced fewer than 600 V-J features to under 15, which were used in a naive Bayes classifier (R e1071). In-frame beta chains were kept once TCRdb had trimmed the public reads at Q25 with fastp and called clones with MiXCR. Rows are combined by CDR3 protein, so each entry shows the most common genes and DNA. TCRdb, rather than the study authors, made the V and J calls. In this sample the table shows 300,000 to 450,000 distinct CDR3 sequences, roughly 13% of which occur a single time. The top ten constitute 9.2% of the sample.

This chain joins TRBV6-1 to TRBJ2-7; the D match is possibly TRBD1 or TRBD2, with 5 bases aligned in each. The source of this sequence is a young woman with Graves' hyperthyroidism. The sample taken for sequencing was blood. The CDR3 amino acid sequence is: CASSEGGPYEQYF. The DNA sequence follows: TGTGCCAGCAGTGAAGGGGGACCGTACGAGCAGTACTTC.